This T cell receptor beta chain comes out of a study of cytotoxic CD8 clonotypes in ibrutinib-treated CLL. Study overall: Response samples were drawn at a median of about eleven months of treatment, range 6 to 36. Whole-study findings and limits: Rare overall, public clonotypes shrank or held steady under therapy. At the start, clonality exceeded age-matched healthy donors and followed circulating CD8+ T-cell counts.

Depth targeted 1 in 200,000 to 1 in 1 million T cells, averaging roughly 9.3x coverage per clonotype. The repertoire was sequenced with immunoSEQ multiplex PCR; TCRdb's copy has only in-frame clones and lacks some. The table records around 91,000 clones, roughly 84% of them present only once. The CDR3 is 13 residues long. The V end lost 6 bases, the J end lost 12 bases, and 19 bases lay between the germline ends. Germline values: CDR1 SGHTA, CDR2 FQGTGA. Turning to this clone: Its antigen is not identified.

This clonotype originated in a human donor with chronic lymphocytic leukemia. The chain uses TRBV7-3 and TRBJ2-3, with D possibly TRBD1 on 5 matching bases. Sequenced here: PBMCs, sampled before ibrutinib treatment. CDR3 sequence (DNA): TGTGCCAGCAGTGAGACAGCGAGTCCAAGTCAGTATTTT. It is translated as CASSETASPSQYF.